Given below is one T cell receptor (beta chain) in context. Its antigen remains unknown. V was clipped by 6 bases and J by 8 bases, with 16 bases between them. Germline V CDR1 and CDR2: LNHDA, SQIVND (reference sequence). This CDR3 comprises 13 residues. These data originate in a study of cytomegalovirus exposure and HLA in healthy donors. Measured with immunoSEQ multiplex PCR; TCRdb has only the in-frame clones, and not every one. The sample consists of about 280,000 clones, around 89% of them appearing once. Overall study findings and caveats: Generally TCR sequences proved uncommon, though certain public TCRs appeared in numerous donors. Cytomegalovirus association was assigned to more than 150 TCR beta chains.

What was sequenced was PBMCs. This clonotype was sampled from a woman aged 18-29 years in good health and CMV-seronegative. The chain employs TRBV19 and TRBJ1-1; D ambiguous. CDR3 amino acids: CASSTTKTQEAFF. CDR3 DNA sequence: TGTGCCAGTAGCACAACCAAGACACAAGAAGCTTTCTTT.